This T cell receptor (beta chain) appears in the sequencing data of a study of Graves' ophthalmopathy and Graves' hyperthyroidism. This CDR3 spans 13 amino acids. Germline CDR1 and CDR2: SEHNR and FQNEAQ (reference sequence). V was trimmed by 4 bases and J by 7 bases, leaving 8 bases between them. Transcripts of RNA were the source for amplifying TCR beta CDR3 regions. In the first round, RT-PCR was carried out with HTBI primers, and a multiplex PCR formed the second round. TCRdb re-derived calls from the multiplex PCR reads in MiXCR, one entry per CDR3 protein. Here the sample spans around 1.1 million distinct CDR3 sequences, around a third being singletons. In its sample, this clonotype was seen many times.

This sequence was found in an adult man with Graves' hyperthyroidism. The gene calls are TRBV7-9 and TRBJ1-6; D unclear. The specimen was peripheral blood or thyroid tissue (not recorded which). CDR3 DNA sequence: TGTGCCAGCAGCTGGAACGAGAATTCACCCCTCCACTTT. It codes for CASSWNENSPLHF.